This T cell receptor (beta chain) was sequenced in a study of shared clonotypes between healthy human individuals. Overall study results and limits: Clonotype sharing across donors was expected to vary with sequencing depth. Shared across a handful of donors were around 5% of the naive CD4 clonotypes.

The study ran the assay at deep level. TCRdb keeps only in-frame clones here, not all; method: immunoSEQ multiplex PCR. The sample yields 980,000 or so clones, over 60% seen once. The CDR3 has 18 residues. The germline V gene encodes CDR1 ENHRY and CDR2 SYGVKD. The ends lost 0 bases at V and 13 bases at J; junction bases unmatched: 18. To note about this clone: The antigen remains unidentified.

All of the donors resided in Nashville, Tennessee, and each was a Caucasian adult. The V and J genes are TRBV10-3 and TRBJ2-2, with 9 bases that match TRBD2. The TCR was taken from a man aged 18 to 30 in good health. The sequencing input was memory CD4+ T cells sorted from blood. Specified subset: CD45RA-negative fraction. The CDR3 DNA reads as TGTGCCATCAGTGAGTCGTCTAGCGGGGTCCAGAGTCCCGGGCGGCTGTTTTTT. The encoded protein is CAISESSSGVQSPGRLFF.